Described below is a single T cell receptor beta chain sequence and its context. The data originate from a study of blood T cell repertoires in COVID-19. Sequencing used immunoSEQ multiplex PCR; TCRdb keeps in-frame clones, though not all of them. In the table there are 190,000 or so clones, around 80% of which are singletons. CDR3 length: 17 amino acids. Germline loops: CDR1 KGHDR, CDR2 SFDVKD. The J segment lost 6 bases and the V segment lost 2 bases, leaving 7 bases of the junction unmatched. Sequencing was carried out using peripheral blood. The rearrangement links TRBV24-1 to TRBJ2-2; the match to TRBD1 covers 11 bases. The receptor comes from an elderly woman with COVID-19, enrolled during active disease. The CDR3 sequence is CATSDWTGGSVPGELFF. The CDR3, as DNA: TGTGCCACCAGTGATTGGACAGGGGGCTCCGTCCCCGGGGAGCTGTTTTTT.